A single sample is the source of the 27 T cell receptor beta chains below, sequenced in a study of memory CD4+ T cells and cytomegalovirus serostatus. The table came from immunoSEQ multiplex PCR; TCRdb's copy has only in-frame clones and leaves some out. The table has tens of thousands of clones, around 78% seen once. The sort gate was single viable CD3+CD4+CD8-CD45RO+ cells for memory CD4+ T cells. Sequenced: memory CD4+ T cells from blood. All receptors come from an adult in good health and CMV-seronegative.

The CDR3 spells CASQHTGYGYTF. CDR3 sequence (DNA): TGTGCCAGTCAACACACCGGCTATGGCTACACCTTC. The chain combines TRBV19 with TRBJ1-2, with D uncertain. The germline V and J ends were trimmed by 8 bases and 4 bases, with 11 bases remaining between them. Germline CDR1 is LNHDA and CDR2 is SQIVND (reference sequence). This CDR3 is 12 amino acids long.

The V gene is TRBV27, the J gene TRBJ2-1; D is undetermined. Trimming pared 2 bases from V and 1 base from J, leaving 9 bases between. The CDR3 extends over 15 amino acids. CDR1 and CDR2 from the germline V gene are MNHEY and SMNVEV (reference sequence). The CDR3 bases are TGTGCCAGCAGTTTAGGGTACAAGTCCTACAATGAGCAGTTCTTC. Protein product: CASSLGYKSYNEQFF.

The genes are TRBV7-3 and TRBJ2-2; a possible D gene is TRBD1 (5 bases). The germline CDR1 and CDR2 sequences are SGHTA and FQGTGA. The CDR3 spans 18 residues. Trimming pared 5 bases from V and 0 bases from J, leaving 19 bases between. The CDR3 protein is CASSRWGPTLSNTGELFF. The CDR3 DNA is TGTGCCAGCAGCCGTTGGGGCCCCACACTCTCGAACACCGGGGAGCTGTTTTTT.

The chain employs TRBV29-1 and TRBJ1-5, with D possibly matching TRBD1 (5 bases). V lost 5 bases and J 6 bases, leaving 11 bases between the germline ends. CDR3 length: 12 residues. Germline V CDR1 and CDR2: SQVTM, ANQGSEA. CDR3 nucleotide sequence: TGCAGCGTTTTGAGCCAGGGTCAGCCCCAGCATTTT. Its protein product is CSVLSQGQPQHF.

The rearrangement joins TRBV7-6 to TRBJ1-5; 7 bases are shared with TRBD1. In germline, CDR1 is SGHVS, CDR2 FNYEAQ. V lost 1 base and J lost 2; bases outside the gene matches: 2. The length of the CDR3 is 15 residues. The CDR3 sequence: CASSLVQGGNQPQHF. In nucleotides, the CDR3 is TGTGCCAGCAGCTTAGTGCAGGGGGGCAATCAGCCCCAGCATTTT.

CDR3 coding DNA: TGTGCCAGCAGTACCCAGGGGCAAGAGACCCAGTACTTC. This translates into CASSTQGQETQYF. J is TRBJ2-5 and V is TRBV6-1; the D gene is possibly TRBD1 (6 bases). The CDR3 totals 13 residues. The V end lost 5 bases, the J end lost 2 bases, and 9 bases lay between the germline ends. Germline V gene data show CDR1 as MNHNS and CDR2 as SASEGT.

V usage is TRBV28 and J usage is TRBJ1-3, with D tentatively TRBD1 (6 bases). With 6 bases removed from V and 0 bases from J, the gap between germline ends came to 12 bases. Germline-derived CDR1 and CDR2 are MDHEN and SYDVKM. This CDR3 region has 15 residues. The CDR3 is CASRPGATSGNTIYF. The CDR3 DNA sequence: TGTGCCAGCAGGCCGGGGGCGACCTCTGGAAACACCATATATTTT.

This clone was seen a single time. V gene TRBV27 combines with J gene TRBJ2-1; D might be TRBD2 (6 bases). Germline CDR1 reads MNHEY; CDR2 reads SMNVEV (reference sequence). CDR3 length: 18 residues. V was cut by 4 bases and J by 0 bases, with 19 bases left in between. The CDR3 loop reads CASSSGYFGGSSYNEQFF. For the CDR3, the DNA is TGTGCCAGCAGTTCGGGATATTTTGGGGGGAGCTCCTACAATGAGCAGTTCTTC.

V gene TRBV6-5 combines with J gene TRBJ1-2; a possible D gene is TRBD1 (5 bases). Germline assignment: CDR1 MNHEY and CDR2 SVGAGI. This CDR3 spans 14 amino acids. The V end was cut by 0 bases, the J end by 8 bases, with 13 bases between. CDR3 in DNA: TGTGCCAGCAGTTACTCTGAGGTCGGGGGGGGCTACACCTTC. It is translated as CASSYSEVGGGYTF.

The rearrangement uses TRBV5-8 and TRBJ1-1; the D is unclear. The V gene lost 5 bases and the J gene lost 1 base, with 6 bases spanning the gap. Germline lookup yields CDR1 SGHTS and CDR2 YDEGEE. The CDR3 sequence is 12 residues long. The CDR3: CASRRGNTEAFF. CDR3 sequence (DNA): TGTGCCAGCAGGCGGGGGAACACTGAAGCTTTCTTT. Looking up the rest from reference TRBV5-8 and TRBJ1-1 gives the full variable domain: EAGVTQSPTHLIKTRGQQATLRCSPISGHTSVYWYQQALGLGLQFLLWYDEGEERNRGNFPPRFSGRQFPNYSSELNVNALELEDSALYLCASRRGNTEAFFGQGTRLTVV.

This chain links TRBV7-9 with TRBJ1-5, with 9 bases identical to TRBD1. The V gene's germline CDR1 is SEHNR and CDR2 FQNEAQ (reference sequence). J gave up 4 bases and V 0 bases, and 1 base lay outside the gene matches. The CDR3 runs to 15 residues. CDR3 region: CASSLAGTGNQPQHF. The CDR3 DNA reads TGTGCCAGCAGCTTAGCCGGGACAGGGAATCAGCCCCAGCATTTT.

J is TRBJ1-2 and V is TRBV11-2, with 9 bases identical to TRBD1. This CDR3 is 16 amino acids long. With V trimmed by 4 bases and J by 4 bases, 10 bases remained unmatched. Germline CDR1 SGHAT, CDR2 FQNNGV. This CDR3 reads CASSSQGAPGSYGYTF. The CDR3 DNA is TGTGCCAGCAGCTCACAGGGGGCCCCTGGGTCCTATGGCTACACCTTC.

The chain links TRBV11-2 to TRBJ1-3; the D is unclear. Germline CDR1 SGHAT, CDR2 FQNNGV. Trimming took 1 base from V and 4 from J, leaving 8 bases between them. This CDR3 contains 14 residues. For the CDR3, the DNA is TGTGCCAGCAGCTTAGGTAATGGAGGAAACACCATATATTTT. It is translated as CASSLGNGGNTIYF.

The chain employs TRBV15 and TRBJ1-2; 8 positions match TRBD1. V shed 0 bases, J shed 7 bases, and the junction held 7 bases outside the gene matches. Germline-derived CDR1 and CDR2 are LNHNV and YYDKDF (reference sequence). CDR3 length: 15 amino acids. The CDR3 spells CATSRDPQGAGGYTF. CDR3 nucleotides: TGTGCCACCAGCAGAGATCCCCAGGGGGCGGGTGGCTACACCTTC.

The rearrangement joins TRBV2 to TRBJ2-5; a weak D match, TRBD1 (6 bases). Germline CDR1 is SNHLY and CDR2 is FYNNEI. Deletions cut 7 bases from V and 0 bases from J, with 9 bases between. CDR3 length equals 13 residues. CDR3 DNA: TGTGCCAGCAACAGGGATTACCAAGAGACCCAGTACTTC. This gives the protein CASNRDYQETQYF.

V and J are TRBV9 and TRBJ1-2; D is undetermined. The CDR3 totals 14 residues. Germline V lookup: CDR1 SGDLS, CDR2 YYNGEE. The V gene lost 1 base and the J gene lost 7 bases, with 14 bases spanning the gap. The CDR3 loop is CASSVLGEWAGYTF. CDR3 DNA sequence: TGTGCCAGCAGCGTACTCGGGGAGTGGGCTGGCTACACCTTC.

This clone occurred a few times. The gene calls are TRBV2 and TRBJ1-3, with D hard to call. The V gene lost 2 bases and the J gene lost 0 bases, with 8 bases spanning the gap. CDR3 size: 15 residues. Per the germline V gene, CDR1 is SNHLY and CDR2 is FYNNEI. The CDR3 loop is CASSERQYSGNTIYF. CDR3 nucleotide sequence: TGTGCCAGCAGTGAAAGGCAGTACTCTGGAAACACCATATATTTT.

The chain links TRBV6-5 to TRBJ1-1, with 7 bases lining up with TRBD1. Trimming removed 6 bases from V and 5 bases from J; junction bases left unmatched: 9. Germline CDR1 reads MNHEY; CDR2 reads SVGAGI. The CDR3 length is 14 residues. The CDR3 DNA is TGTGCCAGCAGGACCACAGGGGTAAGGACTGAAGCTTTCTTT. Translation gives CASRTTGVRTEAFF.

CDR3 coding DNA: TGTGCCAGCAGCCGTGACAGGTGGCAGCCCCAGCATTTT. Its translation: CASSRDRWQPQHF. This chain joins TRBV4-2 and TRBJ1-5, with D possibly matching TRBD1 (6 bases). Trimming removed 4 bases at V and 7 bases at J, with 11 bases between. Germline assignment: CDR1 LGHNA and CDR2 YNFKEQ. This CDR3 region has 13 residues.

The chain carries TRBV5-1 and TRBJ1-2, with D possibly being TRBD1 (5 bases). The CDR3 covers 13 residues. The V and J ends lost 0 bases and 9 bases respectively, with 12 bases between them. Per the germline V gene, CDR1 is SGHRS and CDR2 is YFSETQ. CDR3 nucleotide sequence: TGCGCCAGCAGCTTGGGCCAGGGTGATAGCTACACCTTC. Encoded protein: CASSLGQGDSYTF.

For the CDR3, the DNA is TGCGCCAGCACAATGGGCTCCGGGACTACCAACAATGAGCAGTTCTTC. It yields the protein CASTMGSGTTNNEQFF. The V gene is TRBV5-1, the J gene TRBJ2-1; 7 bases fit TRBD2. The CDR3 extends over 16 amino acids. V was clipped by 6 bases and J by 5 bases; unmatched bases: 14. CDR1 is SGHRS and CDR2 is YFSETQ in the germline V gene. Combining the CDR3 with reference TRBV5-1 and TRBJ2-1 gives the whole variable domain KAGVTQTPRYLIKTRGQQVTLSCSPISGHRSVSWYQQTPGQGLQFLFEYFSETQRNKGNFPGRFSGRQFSNSRSEMNVSTLELGDSALYLCASTMGSGTTNNEQFFGPGTRLTVL.

The CDR3 here is CASSPSVMNTEAFF. The CDR3 coding sequence is TGTGCCAGCAGTCCCTCGGTCATGAACACTGAAGCTTTCTTT. The V gene is TRBV2, the J gene TRBJ1-1; unclear D gene. There are 14 residues in the CDR3. Trimming left V 5 bases short and J 0 bases short, with 10 bases between. Per the germline V gene, CDR1 is SNHLY and CDR2 is FYNNEI.

The chain couples TRBV7-9 to TRBJ1-4; 7 bases are shared with TRBD1. CDR3 size: 16 residues. The V gene's germline CDR1 is SEHNR and CDR2 FQNEAQ (reference sequence). The ends lost 6 bases at V and 0 bases at J; junction bases unmatched: 7. CDR3 protein: CASRSSGTATNEKLFF. The CDR3 DNA reads as TGTGCCAGCAGGTCATCGGGGACAGCAACTAATGAAAAACTGTTTTTT.

This chain joins TRBV27 and TRBJ2-1; D gene unclear. Germline V gives CDR1 MNHEY, CDR2 SMNVEV (reference sequence). This CDR3 contains 15 residues. Between the trimmed V and J ends, which lost 5 bases and 0 bases, there was a span of 11 bases. CDR3 loop: CASSDRPSSYNEQFF. DNA of the CDR3: TGTGCCAGCAGTGATCGGCCTAGCTCCTACAATGAGCAGTTCTTC.

The chain links TRBV5-1 to TRBJ2-7; 7 nucleotides line up with TRBD1. The V gene end was trimmed by 6 bases and the J gene end by 0 bases; junction bases not matched to a gene: 6. Per the germline V gene, CDR1 is SGHRS and CDR2 is YFSETQ. CDR3 length equals 14 residues. In DNA form, the CDR3 reads TGCGCCAGCAAGGGACAGACCTCCTCCTACGAGCAGTACTTC. Translating gives CASKGQTSSYEQYF.

The J gene is TRBJ1-6, the V gene TRBV19; D is undetermined. Trimming shortened V by 7 bases and J by 7 bases, and 14 bases separated the two germline ends. From germline, CDR1 is LNHDA and CDR2 SQIVND (reference sequence). The CDR3 length is 14 residues. Here the CDR3 reads CASKARQENSPLHF. The DNA for the CDR3 is TGTGCCAGTAAAGCCCGGCAGGAAAATTCACCCCTCCACTTT.

CDR3 sequence (DNA): TGCGCCAGCAGTGAGTCGGTGGATACGCAGTATTTT. Translated, it gives CASSESVDTQYF. This chain joins TRBV10-1 and TRBJ2-3; D unresolved. The CDR3 extends over 12 amino acids. The V and J ends lost 0 bases and 6 bases respectively, with 4 bases between them. Looked up from germline, CDR1 is WNHNN and CDR2 is SYGVQD (reference sequence).